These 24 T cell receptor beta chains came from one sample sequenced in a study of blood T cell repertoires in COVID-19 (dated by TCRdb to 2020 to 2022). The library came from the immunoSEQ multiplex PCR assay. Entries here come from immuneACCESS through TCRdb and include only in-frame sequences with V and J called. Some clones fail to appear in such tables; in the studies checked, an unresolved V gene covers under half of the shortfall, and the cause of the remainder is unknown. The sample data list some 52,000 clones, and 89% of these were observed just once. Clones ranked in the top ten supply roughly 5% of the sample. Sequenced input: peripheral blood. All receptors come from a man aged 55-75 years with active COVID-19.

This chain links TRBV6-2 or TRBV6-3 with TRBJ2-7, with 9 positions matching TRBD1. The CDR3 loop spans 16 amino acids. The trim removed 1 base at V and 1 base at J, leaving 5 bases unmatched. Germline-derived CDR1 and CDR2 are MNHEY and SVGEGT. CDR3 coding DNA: TGTGCCAGCAGTTACTTCCTTGGACAGGGGTCCTACGAGCAGTACTTC. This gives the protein CASSYFLGQGSYEQYF.

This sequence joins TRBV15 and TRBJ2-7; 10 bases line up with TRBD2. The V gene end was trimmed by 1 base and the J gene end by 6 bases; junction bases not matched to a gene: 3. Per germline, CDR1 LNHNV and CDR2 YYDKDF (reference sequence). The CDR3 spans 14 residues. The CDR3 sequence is CATSRALAGAEQYF. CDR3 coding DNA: TGTGCCACCAGCAGAGCTCTAGCGGGAGCCGAGCAGTACTTC. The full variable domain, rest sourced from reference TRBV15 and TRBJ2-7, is DAMVIQNPRYQVTQFGKPVTLSCSQTLNHNVMYWYQQKSSQAPKLLFHYYDKDFNNEADTPDNFQSRRPNTSFCFLDIRSPGLGDTAMYLCATSRALAGAEQYFGPGTRLTVT.

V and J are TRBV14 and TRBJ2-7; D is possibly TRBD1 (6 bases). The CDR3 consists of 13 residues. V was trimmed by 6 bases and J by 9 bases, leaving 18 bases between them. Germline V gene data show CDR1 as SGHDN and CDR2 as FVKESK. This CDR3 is CASSMSRDNGQYF. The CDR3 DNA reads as TGTGCCAGCAGTATGTCCCGGGACAATGGGCAGTACTTC.

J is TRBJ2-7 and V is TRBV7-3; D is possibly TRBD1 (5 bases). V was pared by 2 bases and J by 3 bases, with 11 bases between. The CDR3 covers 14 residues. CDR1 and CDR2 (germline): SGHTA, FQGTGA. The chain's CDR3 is CASSLWGGNYEQYF. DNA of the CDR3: TGTGCCAGCAGCTTATGGGGCGGTAACTACGAGCAGTACTTC.

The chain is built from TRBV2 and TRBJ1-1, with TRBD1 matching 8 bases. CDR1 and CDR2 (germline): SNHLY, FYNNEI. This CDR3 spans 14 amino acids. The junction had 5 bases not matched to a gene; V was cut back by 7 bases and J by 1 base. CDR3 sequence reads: CASIGDRQNTEAFF. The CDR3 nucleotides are TGTGCCAGCATCGGGGACAGGCAGAACACTGAAGCTTTCTTT.

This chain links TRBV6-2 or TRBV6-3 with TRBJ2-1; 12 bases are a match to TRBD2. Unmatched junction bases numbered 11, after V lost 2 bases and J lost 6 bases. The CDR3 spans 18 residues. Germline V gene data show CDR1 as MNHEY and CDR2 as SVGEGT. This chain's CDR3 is CASSYPGTSGRRGNEQFF. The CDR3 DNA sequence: TGTGCCAGCAGTTACCCCGGGACTAGCGGGCGAAGGGGCAATGAGCAGTTCTTC.

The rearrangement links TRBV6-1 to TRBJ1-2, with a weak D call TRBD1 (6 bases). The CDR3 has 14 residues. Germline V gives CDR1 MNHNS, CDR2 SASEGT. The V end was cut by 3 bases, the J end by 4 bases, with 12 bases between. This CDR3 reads CASSDLQGLYGYTF. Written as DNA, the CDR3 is TGTGCCAGCAGTGACCTCCAGGGGCTCTATGGCTACACCTTC.

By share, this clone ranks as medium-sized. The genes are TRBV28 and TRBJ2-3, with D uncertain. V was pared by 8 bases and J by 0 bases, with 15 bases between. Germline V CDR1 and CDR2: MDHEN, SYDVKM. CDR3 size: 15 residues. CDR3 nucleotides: TGTGCCAGCGGAAGACTCCCGCCGAGCACAGATACGCAGTATTTT. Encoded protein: CASGRLPPSTDTQYF.

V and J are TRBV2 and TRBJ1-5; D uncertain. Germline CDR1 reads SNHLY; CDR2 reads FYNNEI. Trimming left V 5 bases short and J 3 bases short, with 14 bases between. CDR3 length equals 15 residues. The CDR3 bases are TGTGCCAGCAGTAAAACCGACGGAGACAATCAGCCCCAGCATTTT. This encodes CASSKTDGDNQPQHF.

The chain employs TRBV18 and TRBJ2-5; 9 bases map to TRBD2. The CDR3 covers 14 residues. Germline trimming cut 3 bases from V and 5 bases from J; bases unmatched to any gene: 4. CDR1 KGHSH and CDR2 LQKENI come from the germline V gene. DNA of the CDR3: TGTGCCAGCTCACCGAGGACTAGCGCTGAGACCCAGTACTTC. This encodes CASSPRTSAETQYF.

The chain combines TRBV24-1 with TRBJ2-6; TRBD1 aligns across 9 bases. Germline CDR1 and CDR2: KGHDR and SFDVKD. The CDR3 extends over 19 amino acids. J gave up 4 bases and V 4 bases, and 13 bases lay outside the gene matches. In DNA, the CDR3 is TGTGCCACCAGTGACCAAACAGGGGGCGATGGTTCAGGGGCCAACGTCCTGACTTTC. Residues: CATSDQTGGDGSGANVLTF.

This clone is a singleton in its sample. Here the CDR3 DNA reads TGCAGCACCAGGATAGGAGAAAAACTGTTTTTT. It encodes CSTRIGEKLFF. The J gene is TRBJ1-4, the V gene TRBV29-1; D gene ambiguous. The germline CDR1 and CDR2 sequences are SQVTM and ANQGSEA. V shed 8 bases and J shed 8 bases, with 12 bases lying between them. This CDR3 comprises 11 residues.

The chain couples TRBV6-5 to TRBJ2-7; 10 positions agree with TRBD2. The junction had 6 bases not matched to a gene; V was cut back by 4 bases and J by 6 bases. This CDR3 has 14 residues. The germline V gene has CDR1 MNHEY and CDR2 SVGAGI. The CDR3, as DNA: TGTGCCAGCAGTTTAGCTAGCGGGAGTCCCGAGCAGTACTTC. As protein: CASSLASGSPEQYF.

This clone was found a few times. The CDR3 loop reads CASSQSTGRQTGANVLTF. The CDR3 coding sequence is TGCGCCAGCAGCCAATCAACGGGGAGACAAACCGGGGCCAACGTCCTGACTTTC. This chain uses TRBV4-3 with TRBJ2-6; D might be TRBD2 (5 bases). The V end lost 2 bases, the J end lost 4 bases, and 18 bases lay between the germline ends. Germline CDR1 reads LGHNA; CDR2 reads YSLEER. This CDR3 comprises 18 residues.

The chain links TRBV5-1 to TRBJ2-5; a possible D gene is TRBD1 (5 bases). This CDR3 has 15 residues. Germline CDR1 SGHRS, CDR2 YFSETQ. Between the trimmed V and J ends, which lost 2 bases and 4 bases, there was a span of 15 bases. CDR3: CASSFVAGSTETQYF. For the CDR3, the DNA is TGCGCCAGCAGCTTCGTGGCAGGGTCTACAGAGACCCAGTACTTC. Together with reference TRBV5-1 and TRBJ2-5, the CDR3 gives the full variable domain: KAGVTQTPRYLIKTRGQQVTLSCSPISGHRSVSWYQQTPGQGLQFLFEYFSETQRNKGNFPGRFSGRQFSNSRSEMNVSTLELGDSALYLCASSFVAGSTETQYFGPGTRLLVL.

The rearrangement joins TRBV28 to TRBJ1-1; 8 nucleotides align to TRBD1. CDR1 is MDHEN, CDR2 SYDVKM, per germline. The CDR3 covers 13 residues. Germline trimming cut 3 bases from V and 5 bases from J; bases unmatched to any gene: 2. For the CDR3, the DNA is TGTGCCAGCAGTTTCTACAGGGGGACTGAAGCTTTCTTT. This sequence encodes CASSFYRGTEAFF.

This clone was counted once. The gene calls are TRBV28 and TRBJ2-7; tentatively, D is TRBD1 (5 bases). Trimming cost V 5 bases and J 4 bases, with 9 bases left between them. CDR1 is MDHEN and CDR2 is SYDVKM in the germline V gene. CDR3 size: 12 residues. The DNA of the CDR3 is TGTGCCAGCAGTGAGCCAGGGTACGAGCAGTACTTC. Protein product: CASSEPGYEQYF.

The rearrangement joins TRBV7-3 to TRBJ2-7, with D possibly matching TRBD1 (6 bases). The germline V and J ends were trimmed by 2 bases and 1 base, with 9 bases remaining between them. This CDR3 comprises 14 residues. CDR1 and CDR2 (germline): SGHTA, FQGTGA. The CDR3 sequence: CASSLDRWSYEQYF. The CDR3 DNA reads TGTGCCAGCAGCTTAGACAGGTGGTCCTACGAGCAGTACTTC.

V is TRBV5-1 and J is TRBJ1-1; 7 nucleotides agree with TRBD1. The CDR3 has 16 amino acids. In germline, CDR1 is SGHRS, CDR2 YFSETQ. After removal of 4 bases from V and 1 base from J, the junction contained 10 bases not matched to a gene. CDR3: CASSRGGGYRNTEAFF. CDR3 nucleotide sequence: TGCGCCAGCAGCCGAGGAGGGGGCTATAGGAACACTGAAGCTTTCTTT.

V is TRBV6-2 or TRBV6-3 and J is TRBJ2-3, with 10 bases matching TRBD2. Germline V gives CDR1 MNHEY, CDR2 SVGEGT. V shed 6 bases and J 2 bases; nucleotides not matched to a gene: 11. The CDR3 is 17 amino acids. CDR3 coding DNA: TGTGCCAGCAGCAATACGGGACTAGCGAGAATCACAGATACGCAGTATTTT. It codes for CASSNTGLARITDTQYF.

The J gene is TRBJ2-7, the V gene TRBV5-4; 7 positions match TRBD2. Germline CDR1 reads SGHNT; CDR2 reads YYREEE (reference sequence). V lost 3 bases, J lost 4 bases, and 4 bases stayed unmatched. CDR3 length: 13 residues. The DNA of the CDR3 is TGTGCCAGCAGCTCCCCGGGAGGATACGAGCAGTACTTC. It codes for CASSSPGGYEQYF. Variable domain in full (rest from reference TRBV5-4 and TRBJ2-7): ETGVTQSPTHLIKTRGQQVTLRCSSQSGHNTVSWYQQALGQGPQFIFQYYREEENGRGNFPPRFSGLQFPNYSSELNVNALELDDSALYLCASSSPGGYEQYFGPGTRLTVT.

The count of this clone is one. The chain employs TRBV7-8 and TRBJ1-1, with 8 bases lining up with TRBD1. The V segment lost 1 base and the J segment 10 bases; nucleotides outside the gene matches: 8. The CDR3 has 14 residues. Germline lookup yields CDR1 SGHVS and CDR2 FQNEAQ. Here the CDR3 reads CASSLERAGTGAFF. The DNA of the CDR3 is TGTGCCAGCAGCTTAGAAAGGGCTGGGACAGGAGCTTTCTTT.

CDR3 coding DNA: TGTGCCAGCAGCCAAGATCGTCTGCCTAGCGGCCTGGACAATGAGCAGTTCTTC. Amino acids: CASSQDRLPSGLDNEQFF. The chain carries TRBV14 and TRBJ2-1; 7 bases fit TRBD2. CDR1 and CDR2 from the germline V gene are SGHDN and FVKESK. Losses at the gene ends were 0 bases for V and 5 bases for J; bases not matched to a gene: 13. The CDR3 has 18 amino acids. The whole variable domain, remainder taken from reference TRBV14 and TRBJ2-1, is EAGVTQFPSHSVIEKGQTVTLRCDPISGHDNLYWYRRVMGKEIKFLLHFVKESKQDESGMPNNRFLAERTGGTYSTLKVQPAELEDSGVYFCASSQDRLPSGLDNEQFFGPGTRLTVL.

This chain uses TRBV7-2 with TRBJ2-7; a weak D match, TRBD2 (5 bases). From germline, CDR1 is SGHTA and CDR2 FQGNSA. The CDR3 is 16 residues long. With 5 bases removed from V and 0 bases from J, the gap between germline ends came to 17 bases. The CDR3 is CASSPRALAFSYEQYF. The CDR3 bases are TGTGCCAGCAGCCCTAGAGCCCTAGCTTTCTCCTACGAGCAGTACTTC.